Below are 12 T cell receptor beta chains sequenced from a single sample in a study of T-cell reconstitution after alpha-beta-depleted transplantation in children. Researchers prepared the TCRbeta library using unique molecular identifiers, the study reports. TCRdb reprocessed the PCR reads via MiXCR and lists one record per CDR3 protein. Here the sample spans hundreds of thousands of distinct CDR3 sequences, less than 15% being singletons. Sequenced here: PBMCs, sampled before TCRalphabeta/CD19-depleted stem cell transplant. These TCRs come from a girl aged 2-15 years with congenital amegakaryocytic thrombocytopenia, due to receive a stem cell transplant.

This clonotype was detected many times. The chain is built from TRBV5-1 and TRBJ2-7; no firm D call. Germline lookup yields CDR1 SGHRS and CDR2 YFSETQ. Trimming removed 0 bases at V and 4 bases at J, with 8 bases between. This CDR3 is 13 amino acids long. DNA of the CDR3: TGCGCCAGCAGCTTGGAAATGACATACGAGCAGTACTTC. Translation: CASSLEMTYEQYF.

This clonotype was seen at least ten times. The CDR3 DNA follows: TGCGCCAGCAGCCTTACCAATGAGCAGTTCTTC. Residues: CASSLTNEQFF. This chain joins TRBV5-1 and TRBJ2-1; D remains ambiguous. V gave up 4 bases and J gave up 6 bases, with 5 bases separating them. The length of the CDR3 is 11 residues. Germline V gives CDR1 SGHRS, CDR2 YFSETQ.

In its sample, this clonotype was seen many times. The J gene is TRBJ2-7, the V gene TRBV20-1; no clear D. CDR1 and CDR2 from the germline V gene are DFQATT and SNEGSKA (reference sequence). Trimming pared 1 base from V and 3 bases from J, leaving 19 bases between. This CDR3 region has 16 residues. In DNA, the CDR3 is TGCAGTGCTAGAGCATCCTCTGCGGTGGCCAGCTACGAGCAGTACTTC. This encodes CSARASSAVASYEQYF.

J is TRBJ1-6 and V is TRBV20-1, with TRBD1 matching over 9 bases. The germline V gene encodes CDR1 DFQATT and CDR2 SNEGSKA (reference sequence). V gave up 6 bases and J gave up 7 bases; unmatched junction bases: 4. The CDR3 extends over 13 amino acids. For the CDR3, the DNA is TGCAGTGCCCGGGACAGGGAGAATTCACCCCTCCACTTT. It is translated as CSARDRENSPLHF.

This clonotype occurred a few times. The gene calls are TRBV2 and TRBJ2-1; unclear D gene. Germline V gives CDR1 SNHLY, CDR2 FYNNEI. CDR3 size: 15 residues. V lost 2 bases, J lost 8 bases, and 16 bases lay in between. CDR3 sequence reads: CASSEMVQRADEQFF. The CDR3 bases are TGTGCCAGCAGTGAAATGGTCCAAAGGGCTGATGAGCAGTTCTTC. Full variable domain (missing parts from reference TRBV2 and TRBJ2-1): EPEVTQTPSHQVTQMGQEVILRCVPISNHLYFYWYRQILGQKVEFLVSFYNNEISEKSEIFDDQFSVERPDGSNFTLKIRSTKLEDSAMYFCASSEMVQRADEQFFGPGTRLTVL.

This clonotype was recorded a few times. The CDR3 sequence is CASTHKGVETQYF. CDR3 in DNA: TGTGCCAGCACCCATAAGGGCGTCGAGACCCAGTACTTC. The chain joins TRBV11-2 to TRBJ2-5; no clear D. Deletions cut 7 bases from V and 5 bases from J, with 14 bases between. The CDR3 sequence is 13 residues long. Germline CDR1 reads SGHAT; CDR2 reads FQNNGV.

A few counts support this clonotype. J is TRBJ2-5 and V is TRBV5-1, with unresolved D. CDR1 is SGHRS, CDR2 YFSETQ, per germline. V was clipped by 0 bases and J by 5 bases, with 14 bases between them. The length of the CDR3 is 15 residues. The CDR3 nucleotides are TGCGCCAGCAGCTTGGCTAAGGGTAGTAAGGAGACCCAGTACTTC. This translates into CASSLAKGSKETQYF.

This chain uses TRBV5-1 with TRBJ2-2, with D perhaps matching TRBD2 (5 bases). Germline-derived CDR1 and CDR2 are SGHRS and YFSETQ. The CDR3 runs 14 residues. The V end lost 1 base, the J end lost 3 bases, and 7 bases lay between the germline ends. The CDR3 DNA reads TGCGCCAGCAGCTTGACTAGGTACACCGGGGAGCTGTTTTTT. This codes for CASSLTRYTGELFF.

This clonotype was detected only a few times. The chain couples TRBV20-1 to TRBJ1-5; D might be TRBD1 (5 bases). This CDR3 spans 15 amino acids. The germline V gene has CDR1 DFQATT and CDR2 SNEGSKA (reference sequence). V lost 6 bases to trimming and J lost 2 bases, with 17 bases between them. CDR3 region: CSAIPPAGGNQPQHF. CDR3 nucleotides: TGCAGTGCCATCCCCCCTGCGGGGGGCAATCAGCCCCAGCATTTT.

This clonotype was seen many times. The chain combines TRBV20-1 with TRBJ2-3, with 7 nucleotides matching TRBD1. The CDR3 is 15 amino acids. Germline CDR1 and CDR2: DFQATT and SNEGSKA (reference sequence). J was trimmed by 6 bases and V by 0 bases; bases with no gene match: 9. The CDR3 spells CSARDSDRVGDTQYF. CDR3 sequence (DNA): TGCAGTGCTAGAGATAGTGACAGGGTGGGCGATACGCAGTATTTT.

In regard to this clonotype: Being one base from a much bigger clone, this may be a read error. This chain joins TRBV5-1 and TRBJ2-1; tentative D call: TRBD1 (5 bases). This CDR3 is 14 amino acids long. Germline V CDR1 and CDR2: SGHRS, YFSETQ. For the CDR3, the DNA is TGCGCCAGCAGCTTGAGGTCCTCGGACAATGAGCGGTTCTTC. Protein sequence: CASSLRSSDNERFF.

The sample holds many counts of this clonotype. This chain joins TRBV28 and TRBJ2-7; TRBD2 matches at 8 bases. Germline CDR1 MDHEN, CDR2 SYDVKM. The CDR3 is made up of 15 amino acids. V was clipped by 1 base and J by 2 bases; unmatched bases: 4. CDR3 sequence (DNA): TGTGCCAGCAGTTTATCGGGAGGGAAAACCTACGAGCAGTACTTC. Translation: CASSLSGGKTYEQYF.